Each of the 10 T cell receptor beta chains below was sequenced from the same sample in a study of cytomegalovirus exposure and HLA in healthy donors. Primers included in the PCR were 60 Vbeta and 13 Jbeta primers. Sequenced by immunoSEQ multiplex PCR; TCRdb stores in-frame clones only, minus some. The sample holds about 170,000 clones, 80% to 85% seen once. Sequencing input: PBMCs. These receptors all come from a male donor in good health and CMV-seronegative.

The rearrangement links TRBV6-1 to TRBJ1-3; D is possibly TRBD1 (6 bases). CDR3 length: 16 amino acids. The V end was cut by 3 bases, the J end by 0 bases, with 12 bases between. CDR1 is MNHNS, CDR2 SASEGT, per germline. CDR3 in amino acids: CASSDGGHISGNTIYF. The CDR3 coding sequence is TGTGCCAGCAGTGACGGGGGGCACATCTCTGGAAACACCATATATTTT.

The chain carries TRBV29-1 and TRBJ2-7; weak D call: TRBD1 (6 bases). Trimming took 6 bases from V and 4 from J, leaving 13 bases between them. Germline values: CDR1 SQVTM, CDR2 ANQGSEA. This CDR3 has 12 residues. CDR3 coding DNA: TGCAGCGTGGCCTCAGGGGCTTACGAGCAGTACTTC. Amino acid sequence: CSVASGAYEQYF.

The genes are TRBV7-2 and TRBJ1-6; D remains unclear. Germline V gives CDR1 SGHTA, CDR2 FQGNSA. V dropped 5 bases and J dropped 5 bases, with 16 bases sitting between them. The CDR3 has 16 amino acids. CDR3 sequence (DNA): TGTGCCAGCAGCCCCCCTTTTAGCAGAAATAATTCACCCCTCCACTTT. Its protein product is CASSPPFSRNNSPLHF.

V and J are TRBV10-3 and TRBJ1-1, with TRBD1 as a possible D gene (6 bases). The CDR3 has 14 residues. V shed 4 bases and J shed 3 bases, with 12 bases lying between them. CDR1 ENHRY and CDR2 SYGVKD come from the germline V gene. The CDR3 reads CAISAQGGDTEAFF. DNA for the CDR3: TGTGCCATCAGTGCGCAAGGGGGGGACACTGAAGCTTTCTTT.

V gene TRBV5-4 combines with J gene TRBJ2-5; 7 bases agree with TRBD1. V trimming: 0 bases; J trimming: 1 base; junction bases outside the gene matches: 3. The length of the CDR3 is 15 residues. Germline-derived CDR1 and CDR2 are SGHNT and YYREEE (reference sequence). As DNA, the CDR3 is TGTGCCAGCAGCTTGGACCCAGGGGGCCAAGAGACCCAGTACTTC. Translation: CASSLDPGGQETQYF.

The V and J genes are TRBV2 and TRBJ1-2; 10 positions match TRBD1. The CDR3 runs to 15 residues. Germline V CDR1 and CDR2: SNHLY, FYNNEI. V was clipped by 4 bases and J by 7 bases; unmatched bases: 9. In nucleotides, the CDR3 is TGTGCCAGCAGTGGCGACAGGGGGCGGGACTCTGGCTACACCTTC. Translating gives CASSGDRGRDSGYTF.

This chain joins TRBV19 and TRBJ1-4; D is undetermined. This CDR3 comprises 13 residues. With 4 bases removed from V and 3 bases from J, the gap between germline ends came to 6 bases. Germline V gene lookup returns CDR1 LNHDA and CDR2 SQIVND (reference sequence). This CDR3 is CASSKRANEKLFF. CDR3 nucleotides: TGTGCCAGTAGTAAGCGGGCTAATGAAAAACTGTTTTTT.

The J gene is TRBJ2-3, the V gene TRBV7-8, with D possibly matching TRBD1 (6 bases). Germline V gene lookup returns CDR1 SGHVS and CDR2 FQNEAQ. CDR3 length equals 14 residues. The V gene lost 5 bases and the J gene lost 3 bases, with 12 bases spanning the gap. This CDR3 reads CASSPRQATDTQYF. The CDR3 bases are TGTGCCAGCAGCCCAAGACAGGCGACAGATACGCAGTATTTT.

This sequence joins TRBV12-5 and TRBJ2-1; D may be TRBD1 (6 bases). The CDR3 runs 15 residues. Germline V lookup: CDR1 LGHNT, CDR2 FRNRAP. V was pared by 0 bases and J by 7 bases, with 13 bases between. The CDR3 sequence: CASGLVRGSKNEQFF. The CDR3 DNA reads TGTGCTAGTGGTTTGGTAAGGGGGTCTAAGAATGAGCAGTTCTTC.

The J gene is TRBJ1-5, the V gene TRBV19; no clear D gene. Trimming pared 5 bases from V and 4 bases from J, leaving 6 bases between. Germline CDR1 LNHDA, CDR2 SQIVND (reference sequence). This CDR3 comprises 12 residues. As DNA, the CDR3 is TGTGCCAGTAGTTCGGGGAATCAGCCCCAGCATTTT. Residues: CASSSGNQPQHF.